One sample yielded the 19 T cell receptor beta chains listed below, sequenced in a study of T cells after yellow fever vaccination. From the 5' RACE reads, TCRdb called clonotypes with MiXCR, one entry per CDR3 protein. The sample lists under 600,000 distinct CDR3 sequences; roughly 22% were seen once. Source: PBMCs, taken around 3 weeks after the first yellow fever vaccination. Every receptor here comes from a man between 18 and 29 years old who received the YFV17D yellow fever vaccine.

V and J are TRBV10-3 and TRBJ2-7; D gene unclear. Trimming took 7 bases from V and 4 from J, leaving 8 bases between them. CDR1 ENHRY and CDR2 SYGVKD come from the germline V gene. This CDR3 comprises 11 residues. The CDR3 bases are TGTGCCATCACTACTGGTTACGAGCAGTACTTC. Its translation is CAITTGYEQYF.

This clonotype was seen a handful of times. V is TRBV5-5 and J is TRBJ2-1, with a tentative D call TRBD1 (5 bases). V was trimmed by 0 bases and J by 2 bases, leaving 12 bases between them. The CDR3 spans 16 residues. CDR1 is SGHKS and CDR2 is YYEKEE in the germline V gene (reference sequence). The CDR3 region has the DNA TGTGCCAGCAGCTTGGATATAGGGGCGACCTACAATGAGCAGTTCTTC. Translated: CASSLDIGATYNEQFF.

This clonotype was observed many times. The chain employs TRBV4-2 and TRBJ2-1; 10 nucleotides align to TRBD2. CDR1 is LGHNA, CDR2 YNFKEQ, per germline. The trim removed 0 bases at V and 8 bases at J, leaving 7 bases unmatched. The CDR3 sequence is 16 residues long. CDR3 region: CASSQEVAGGYDEQFF. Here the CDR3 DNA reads TGTGCCAGCAGCCAAGAAGTAGCGGGGGGTTACGATGAGCAGTTCTTC.

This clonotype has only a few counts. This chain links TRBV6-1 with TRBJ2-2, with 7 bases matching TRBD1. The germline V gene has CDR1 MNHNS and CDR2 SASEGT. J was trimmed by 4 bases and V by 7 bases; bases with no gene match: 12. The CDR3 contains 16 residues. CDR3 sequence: CASTFTSYRGTGELFF. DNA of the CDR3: TGTGCCAGCACCTTCACTTCGTACAGGGGCACCGGGGAGCTGTTTTTT.

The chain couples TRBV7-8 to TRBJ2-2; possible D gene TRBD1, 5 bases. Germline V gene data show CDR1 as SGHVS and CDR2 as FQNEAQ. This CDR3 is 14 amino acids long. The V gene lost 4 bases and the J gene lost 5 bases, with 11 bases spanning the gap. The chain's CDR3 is CASSSHRSTGELFF. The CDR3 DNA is TGTGCCAGCAGCTCTCACAGGTCAACCGGGGAGCTGTTTTTT.

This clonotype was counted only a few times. The CDR3 nucleotides read TGTGCCAGTACCTTGGGCAGGGCGCAGCAGCCCCAGCATTTT. It specifies CASTLGRAQQPQHF. The V gene is TRBV19, the J gene TRBJ1-5; TRBD1 might be the D (5 bases). The V gene lost 7 bases and the J gene lost 7 bases, with 17 bases spanning the gap. The CDR3 sequence is 14 residues long. The V gene's germline CDR1 is LNHDA and CDR2 SQIVND (reference sequence). The full variable domain, its missing parts supplied by reference TRBV19 and TRBJ1-5, is DGGITQSPKYLFRKEGQNVTLSCEQNLNHDAMYWYRQDPGQGLRLIYYSQIVNDFQKGDIAEGYSVSREKKESFPLTVTSAQKNPTAFYLCASTLGRAQQPQHFGDGTRLSIL.

The CDR3 nucleotides are TGTGCCAGCAGTTATGCGGGGGCCCGTCCCGATACGCAGTATTTT. Translation gives CASSYAGARPDTQYF. The chain links TRBV6-5 to TRBJ2-3, with a tentative D call TRBD2 (7 bases). V lost 3 bases, J lost 6 bases, and 16 bases lay in between. Germline CDR1 MNHEY, CDR2 SVGAGI. The CDR3 extends over 15 amino acids.

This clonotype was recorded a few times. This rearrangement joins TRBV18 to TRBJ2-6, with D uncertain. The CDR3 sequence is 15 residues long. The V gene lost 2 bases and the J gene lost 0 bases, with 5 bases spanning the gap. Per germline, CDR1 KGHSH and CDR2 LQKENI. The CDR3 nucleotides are TGTGCCAGCTCACCAGAGAGCTCTGGGGCCAACGTCCTGACTTTC. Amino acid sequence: CASSPESSGANVLTF.

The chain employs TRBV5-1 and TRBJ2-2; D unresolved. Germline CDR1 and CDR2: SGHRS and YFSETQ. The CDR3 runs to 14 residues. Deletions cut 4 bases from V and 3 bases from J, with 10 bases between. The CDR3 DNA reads TGCGCCAGCAGCCCCGACTTGTACACCGGGGAGCTGTTTTTT. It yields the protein CASSPDLYTGELFF.

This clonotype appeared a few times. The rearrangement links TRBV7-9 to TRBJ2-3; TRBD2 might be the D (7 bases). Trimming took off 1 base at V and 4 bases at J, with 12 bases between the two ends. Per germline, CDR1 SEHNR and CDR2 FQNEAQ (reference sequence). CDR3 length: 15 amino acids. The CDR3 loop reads CASSLDGGQPDTQYF. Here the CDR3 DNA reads TGTGCCAGCAGCTTAGACGGGGGGCAGCCAGATACGCAGTATTTT.

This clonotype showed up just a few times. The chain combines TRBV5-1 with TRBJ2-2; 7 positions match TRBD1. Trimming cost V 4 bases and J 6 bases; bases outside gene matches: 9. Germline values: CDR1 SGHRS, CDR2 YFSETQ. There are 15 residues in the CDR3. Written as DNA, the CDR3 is TGCGCCAGCAGCGTCCAGGGGGTTTCCCCCGGGGAGCTGTTTTTT. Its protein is CASSVQGVSPGELFF.

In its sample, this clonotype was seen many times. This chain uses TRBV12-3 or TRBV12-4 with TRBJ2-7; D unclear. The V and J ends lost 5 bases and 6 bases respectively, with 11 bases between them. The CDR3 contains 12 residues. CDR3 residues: CASSPIPGEQYF. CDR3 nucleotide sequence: TGTGCCAGCAGTCCCATCCCGGGCGAGCAGTACTTC.

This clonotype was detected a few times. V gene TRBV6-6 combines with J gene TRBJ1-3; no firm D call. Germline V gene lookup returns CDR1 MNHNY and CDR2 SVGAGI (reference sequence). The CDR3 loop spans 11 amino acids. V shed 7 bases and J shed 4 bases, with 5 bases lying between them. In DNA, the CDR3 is TGTGCCAGCACCCAAGGAAACACCATATATTTT. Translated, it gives CASTQGNTIYF.

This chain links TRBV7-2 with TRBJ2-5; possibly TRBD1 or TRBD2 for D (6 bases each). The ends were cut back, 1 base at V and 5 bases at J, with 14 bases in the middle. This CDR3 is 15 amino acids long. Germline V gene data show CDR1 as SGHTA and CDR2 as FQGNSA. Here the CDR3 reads CASSLVGQGRETQYF. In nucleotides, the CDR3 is TGTGCCAGCAGCTTAGTGGGGCAGGGGAGGGAGACCCAGTACTTC.

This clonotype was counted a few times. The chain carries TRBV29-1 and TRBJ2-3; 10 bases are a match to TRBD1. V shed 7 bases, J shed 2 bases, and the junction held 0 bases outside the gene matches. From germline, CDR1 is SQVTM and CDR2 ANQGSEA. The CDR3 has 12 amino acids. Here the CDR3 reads CSGQGATDTQYF. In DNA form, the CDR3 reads TGCAGCGGACAGGGGGCCACAGATACGCAGTATTTT.

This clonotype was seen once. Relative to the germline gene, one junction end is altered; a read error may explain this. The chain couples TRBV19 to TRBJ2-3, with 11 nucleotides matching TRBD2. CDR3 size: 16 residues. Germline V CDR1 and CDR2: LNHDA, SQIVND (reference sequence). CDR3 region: CASSPASGGYTDTQCF. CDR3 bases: TGTGCCAGTAGTCCAGCTAGCGGGGGGTACACAGATACGCAGTGTTTT.

In nucleotides, the CDR3 is TGCGCCAGCAGCGTACTGGGGGGGCAGACCTACAATGAGCAGTTCTTC. This translates into CASSVLGGQTYNEQFF. J is TRBJ2-1 and V is TRBV5-1; possible D gene TRBD2, 7 bases. Trimming cost V 4 bases and J 2 bases, with 16 bases left between them. The CDR3 runs 16 residues. Germline CDR1 is SGHRS and CDR2 is YFSETQ.

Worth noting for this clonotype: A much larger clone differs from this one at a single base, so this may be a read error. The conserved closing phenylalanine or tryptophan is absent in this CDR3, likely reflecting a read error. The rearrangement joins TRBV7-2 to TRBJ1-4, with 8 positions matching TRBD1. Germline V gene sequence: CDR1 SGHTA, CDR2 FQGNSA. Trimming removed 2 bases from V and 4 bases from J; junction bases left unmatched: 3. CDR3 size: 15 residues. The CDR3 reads CASSLPTGDNEKLFS. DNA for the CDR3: TGTGCCAGCAGCTTACCGACAGGGGATAATGAAAAACTGTTTTCT.

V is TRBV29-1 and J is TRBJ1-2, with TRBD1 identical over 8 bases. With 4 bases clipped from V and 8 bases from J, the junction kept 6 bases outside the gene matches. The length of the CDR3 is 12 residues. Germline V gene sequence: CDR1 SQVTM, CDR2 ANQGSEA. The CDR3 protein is CSVVGQGRGYTF. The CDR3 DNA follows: TGCAGCGTTGTAGGACAGGGACGCGGCTACACCTTC.